The present entry profiles one T cell receptor (beta chain) with its context. This sample stems from a study of regulatory T cells in long-lasting Graves disease. Study-wide context: For under 3 months, newly diagnosed Graves' patients had been taking antithyroid drugs.

Arm-PCR of CDR3 regions and iRepertoire HTBI primers were the basis on which TCR beta libraries were built. MiXCR, applied by TCRdb to the multiplex PCR reads, yields one record per CDR3 protein. The table has some 250,000 distinct CDR3 sequences, 15% to 20% seen once. This sample's time point: newly diagnosed GD, antithyroid drugs for less than 3 months. The authors made the TCR library using RNA they extracted from PBMCs. This same sample was also taken into another study, of T cells in Graves' hyperthyroidism and ophthalmopathy. That study adds: No ophthalmopathy progression within 18 months constituted stable Graves' hyperthyroidism.

The material sequenced was peripheral blood mononuclear cells (PBMCs), taken at new diagnosis, from a patient treated with antithyroid drugs. The TCR comes from a woman aged 25 to 45 with Graves disease.

CDR3 sequence reads: CSALGRGPTLNTDTQYF. In DNA, the CDR3 is TGCAGTGCCCTCGGGCGGGGCCCAACTTTAAACACAGATACGCAGTATTTT. The V gene is TRBV20-1, the J gene TRBJ2-3; the D gene is possibly TRBD2 (6 bases). The CDR3 runs to 17 residues. The V end was cut by 6 bases, the J end by 2 bases, with 24 bases between. Per the germline V gene, CDR1 is DFQATT and CDR2 is SNEGSKA (reference sequence).